This passage covers 16 T cell receptor beta chains from one sample sequenced in a study of tumor-infiltrating lymphocytes in primary liver carcinoma. Unsorted whole blood supplied the blood RNA, and germline DNA was isolated too. Using a constant-region primer together with ProtoScript II reverse transcriptase, TCR beta cDNA was made from about 500 ng of total RNA. TCR beta libraries came from three nested multiplex PCR rounds using slightly modified ARM-PCR. In the first two PCR rounds, TRBV1-TRBV30 forward primers were paired with a C-beta reverse primer, and each round lasted about 9 cycles. TCRdb redid the calling of the multiplex PCR reads with MiXCR, one entry per CDR3 protein. The profile shows about 320,000 distinct CDR3 sequences, more than 55% of them singletons. The sequenced sample was peripheral blood. These receptors were collected from a middle-aged man with primary liver carcinoma and hepatitis B virus infection.

This clonotype occurred a few times. V gene TRBV4-1 combines with J gene TRBJ2-7; 8 bases align to TRBD1. This CDR3 contains 17 residues. Trimming cost V 3 bases and J 0 bases; bases outside gene matches: 10. Germline V gives CDR1 MGHRA, CDR2 YSYEKL. Here the CDR3 DNA reads TGCGCCAGCAGCCAGATGGGGACAGGCGCAGGCTCCTACGAGCAGTACTTC. Protein product: CASSQMGTGAGSYEQYF.

The chain combines TRBV11-2 with TRBJ2-5; 12 nucleotides agree with TRBD2. Germline CDR1 SGHAT, CDR2 FQNNGV. V dropped 3 bases and J dropped 13; count of bases not matched to a gene: 24. This CDR3 is built from 19 residues. The CDR3 bases are TGTGCCAGCAGCTTTGGTAGCCTTCTAGCGGGAGGGCGGGGAGAGACCAGGTACTTC. This sequence encodes CASSFGSLLAGGRGETRYF.

The V and J genes are TRBV5-1 and TRBJ2-6; D gene uncertain. Germline assignment: CDR1 SGHRS and CDR2 YFSETQ. V was cut by 7 bases and J by 0 bases, with 11 bases left in between. This CDR3 is 15 amino acids long. CDR3 loop: CASREVISGANVLTF. The CDR3 DNA reads as TGCGCCAGCCGTGAGGTGATCTCTGGGGCCAACGTCCTGACTTTC. Supplemented by reference TRBV5-1 and TRBJ2-6, the full variable domain reads KAGVTQTPRYLIKTRGQQVTLSCSPISGHRSVSWYQQTPGQGLQFLFEYFSETQRNKGNFPGRFSGRQFSNSRSEMNVSTLELGDSALYLCASREVISGANVLTFGAGSRLTVL.

This clonotype was seen a few times. This chain joins TRBV5-1 and TRBJ2-1; D uncertain. The V and J ends lost 0 bases and 3 bases respectively, with 7 bases between them. The CDR3 covers 14 residues. Germline V CDR1 and CDR2: SGHRS, YFSETQ. CDR3 bases: TGCGCCAGCAGCTTGGAACCCGACTACAATGAGCAGTTCTTC. This encodes CASSLEPDYNEQFF.

Points on this clonotype: Being one base from a much bigger clone, this may be a read error. CDR3 sequence: CASSESSWGYAYTF. The CDR3 DNA sequence: TGCGCCAGCAGTGAGTCCAGCTGGGGCTATGCCTACACCTTC. The chain has TRBV10-2 and TRBJ1-2, with D perhaps TRBD1 (5 bases). The V gene's germline CDR1 is WSHSY and CDR2 SAAADI. CDR3 size: 14 residues.

Regarding this clonotype: At one boundary the junction diverges from the germline segment, which might be a read error. V is TRBV29-1 and J is TRBJ1-1; D perhaps matches TRBD1 (5 bases). This CDR3 has 12 amino acids. Per germline, CDR1 SQVTM and CDR2 ANQGSEA. This CDR3 reads CSVGSWGTEDFF. As DNA, the CDR3 is TGCAGCGTGGGGAGTTGGGGCACTGAAGATTTCTTT.

This clonotype showed up many times. This chain joins TRBV7-9 and TRBJ2-2, with TRBD2 matching 10 bases. This CDR3 region has 16 residues. V trimming: 4 bases; J trimming: 1 base; junction bases outside the gene matches: 3. The germline V gene has CDR1 SEHNR and CDR2 FQNEAQ (reference sequence). The CDR3 here is CASSSRTSGNTGELFF. In nucleotides, the CDR3 is TGTGCCAGCAGCTCCCGGACTAGCGGGAACACCGGGGAGCTGTTTTTT.

Regarding this clonotype: A much larger clone sits a single nucleotide away, making a read error possible. This rearrangement joins TRBV6-6 to TRBJ2-5, with D maybe TRBD1 (6 bases). Trimming took off 8 bases at V and 9 bases at J, with 13 bases between the two ends. The V gene's germline CDR1 is MNHNY and CDR2 SVGAGI (reference sequence). The CDR3 runs 11 residues. As DNA, the CDR3 is TGTGCCAGCTTCTGCTCAGGGGCCCAGTACTTC. Residues: CASFCSGAQYF.

This clonotype was seen only a few times. V gene TRBV9 combines with J gene TRBJ2-7; 7 nucleotides line up with TRBD2. The length of the CDR3 is 14 residues. The germline CDR1 and CDR2 sequences are SGDLS and YYNGEE. Losses at the gene ends were 0 bases for V and 2 bases for J; bases not matched to a gene: 2. CDR3 in amino acids: CASSVGLATYEQYF. The DNA of the CDR3 is TGTGCCAGCAGCGTAGGACTAGCTACCTACGAGCAGTACTTC.

This clonotype was counted a few times. V is TRBV12-3 or TRBV12-4 and J is TRBJ1-2, with a possible D match to TRBD1 (6 bases). V was shortened by 2 bases and J by 4 bases, with 14 bases between the two germline ends. The CDR3 sequence is 15 residues long. For the CDR3, the DNA is TGTGCCAGCAGTTTAAGGGGGGCGCGGAGCTATGGCTACACCTTC. It encodes CASSLRGARSYGYTF.

The genes are TRBV29-1 and TRBJ2-2, with unresolved D. This CDR3 is built from 11 residues. CDR1 is SQVTM and CDR2 is ANQGSEA in the germline V gene. CDR3 in amino acids: CRAKENGELFF. The CDR3 DNA reads as TGCCGCGCCAAGGAGAACGGGGAGCTGTTTTTT.

A remark on this clonotype: Given a much more abundant clone one base away, this may be a read error. The chain uses TRBV5-5 and TRBJ2-3; no definite D call. CDR1 is SGHKS, CDR2 YYEKEE, per germline (reference sequence). The CDR3 runs 11 residues. The CDR3 bases are TGTGCCAGCAGCTTGGTAGATACGCACTATTTT. It translates to CASSLVDTHYF.

As concerns this clonotype: The conserved final phenylalanine or tryptophan is absent from the CDR3, which likely points to a read error. The chain links TRBV29-1 to TRBJ2-5; 7 bases agree with TRBD1. The V gene end was trimmed by 6 bases and the J gene end by 5 bases; junction bases not matched to a gene: 9. The CDR3 runs to 13 residues. Germline V gene sequence: CDR1 SQVTM, CDR2 ANQGSEA. In DNA form, the CDR3 reads TGCAGCGTCCCAGGGGGAGACCGGGAGACCCAGTACATC. This translates into CSVPGGDRETQYI.

The rearrangement uses TRBV6-2 or TRBV6-3 and TRBJ1-5; TRBD1 might be the D (6 bases). The germline V gene encodes CDR1 MNHEY and CDR2 SVGEGT. Trimming took off 6 bases at V and 3 bases at J, with 15 bases between the two ends. This CDR3 has 15 amino acids. The CDR3 here is CASRLRGHPNQPQHF. The CDR3 DNA is TGTGCCAGCAGGTTGCGGGGGCACCCCAATCAGCCCCAGCATTTT.

The gene calls are TRBV7-9 and TRBJ2-3; 11 nucleotides match TRBD1. Germline assignment: CDR1 SEHNR and CDR2 FQNEAQ (reference sequence). The CDR3 spans 18 residues. V dropped 5 bases and J dropped 1; count of bases not matched to a gene: 11. The CDR3 DNA reads TGTGCCAGCAGCACACCCTTCGGACAGGGGGCTGGCACAGATACGCAGTATTTT. Translation gives CASSTPFGQGAGTDTQYF.

A note on this clonotype: The junction and the germline gene differ at one end; a read error may be behind it. V gene TRBV11-3 combines with J gene TRBJ2-1, with D unresolved. This CDR3 spans 16 amino acids. Per germline, CDR1 SGHNT and CDR2 YENEEA. CDR3 in amino acids: CASSLGPRGSYDEQLF. DNA of the CDR3: TGTGCCAGCAGCTTAGGCCCCCGAGGATCCTACGATGAGCAGCTCTTC.